These T cell receptor beta chains were read from a single sample in a study of cytomegalovirus exposure and HLA in healthy donors. Assay: immunoSEQ multiplex PCR; the TCRdb copy retains only in-frame clones and omits some. The table records under 100,000 clones, approximately 96% of them present only once. Sequenced sample: PBMCs. These TCRs come from a man between 18 and 29 years old in good health and CMV-seronegative. The CDR3 runs from the conserved cysteine through the conserved F or W. The D gene is left open where the match is weak. Clone sizes are given selectively: once, few, many, or a class where the clone is expanded.

J gene: TRBJ2-7; clone size: .; V gene: TRBV19; D gene: TRBD1; CDR3 DNA: TGTGCCAGTAGTATCACGGGACAGGGGCTCGAGCAGTACTTC; CDR3 protein: CASSITGQGLEQYF
J gene: TRBJ2-1; clone size: .; V gene: TRBV25-1; D gene: TRBD2; CDR3 DNA: TGTGCCAGCTGGACTAGCGGCAGCTCCTACAATGAGCAGTTCTTC; CDR3 protein: CASWTSGSSYNEQFF
J gene: TRBJ2-2; clone size: .; V gene: TRBV6-1; D gene: .; CDR3 DNA: TGTGCCAGCAGTGAAGCGGGATTCGGGGGCGGGGAGCTGTTTTTT; CDR3 protein: CASSEAGFGGGELFF
J gene: TRBJ2-1; clone size: .; V gene: TRBV5-4; D gene: TRBD2; CDR3 DNA: TGTGCCAGCAGCCCGATAGCGGGAGGCAATGAGCAGTTCTTC; CDR3 protein: CASSPIAGGNEQFF
J gene: TRBJ2-1; clone size: .; V gene: TRBV2; D gene: TRBD1; CDR3 DNA: TGTGCCAGCATTGGACAGGGGGCTGGAGAGCAGTTCTTC; CDR3 protein: CASIGQGAGEQFF
J gene: TRBJ2-1; clone size: .; V gene: TRBV6-6; D gene: .; CDR3 DNA: TGTGCCAGCAGTTACCGGGGTTATGAGCAGTTCTTC; CDR3 protein: CASSYRGYEQFF
J gene: TRBJ2-1; clone size: .; V gene: TRBV4-2; D gene: TRBD2; CDR3 DNA: TGTGCCAGCAGCCACCCTAGCGGGAGCACCTACAATGAGCAGTTCTTC; CDR3 protein: CASSHPSGSTYNEQFF
J gene: TRBJ1-1; clone size: .; V gene: TRBV19; D gene: .; CDR3 DNA: TGTGCCAGTAGTGGACTCAGAGAAGCTTTCTTT; CDR3 protein: CASSGLREAFF
J gene: TRBJ1-2; clone size: .; V gene: TRBV19; D gene: .; CDR3 DNA: TGTGCCAGTAGTATAGAATCCCAGGGCCATGGCTACACCTTC; CDR3 protein: CASSIESQGHGYTF
J gene: TRBJ2-7; clone size: .; V gene: TRBV19; D gene: .; CDR3 DNA: TGTGCCAGTAGTATATCAGGCTACGAGCAGTACTTC; CDR3 protein: CASSISGYEQYF
J gene: TRBJ2-7; clone size: .; V gene: TRBV4-2; D gene: TRBD1; CDR3 DNA: TGTGCCAGCAGCTTAGGACAGGGGTACGAGCAGTACTTC; CDR3 protein: CASSLGQGYEQYF
J gene: TRBJ2-5; clone size: .; V gene: TRBV5-1; D gene: TRBD2; CDR3 DNA: TGCGCCAGCAGCTTGGTCCCAGCGGGAGTGGAGACCCAGTACTTC; CDR3 protein: CASSLVPAGVETQYF
J gene: TRBJ2-5; clone size: .; V gene: TRBV9; D gene: .; CDR3 DNA: TGTGCCAGCAGCGGCCGGGACTCACAAGAGACCCAGTACTTC; CDR3 protein: CASSGRDSQETQYF
J gene: TRBJ2-2; clone size: .; V gene: TRBV19; D gene: .; CDR3 DNA: TGTGCCAGTAGTCAGGGGGGACCTAACACCGGGGAGCTGTTTTTT; CDR3 protein: CASSQGGPNTGELFF
J gene: TRBJ2-1; clone size: .; V gene: TRBV5-6; D gene: .; CDR3 DNA: TGTGCCAGCAGCTTGGTCGGGGGTAGGTACAATGAGCAGTTCTTC; CDR3 protein: CASSLVGGRYNEQFF
J gene: TRBJ2-7; clone size: .; V gene: TRBV5-8; D gene: .; CDR3 DNA: TGTGCCAGCAGCTTGGGCCGGGATCCCGTCTACGAGCAGTACTTC; CDR3 protein: CASSLGRDPVYEQYF
J gene: TRBJ2-3; clone size: .; V gene: TRBV10-1; D gene: TRBD2; CDR3 DNA: TGCGCCAGCAGCCCTAGCGGGAACCTGAATACGCAGTATTTT; CDR3 protein: CASSPSGNLNTQYF
J gene: TRBJ2-3; clone size: .; V gene: TRBV6-1; D gene: TRBD2; CDR3 DNA: TGTGCCAGCAGTGAAGGGGTGACTAGCGGGGGGGGGCTGAATACGCAGTATTTT; CDR3 protein: CASSEGVTSGGGLNTQYF
J gene: TRBJ2-2; clone size: .; V gene: TRBV18; D gene: TRBD2; CDR3 DNA: TGTGCCAGCTCGGCGGGACTAGCGGGAGCCCGGGAAAGAGACACCGGGGAGCTGTTTTTT; CDR3 protein: CASSAGLAGARERDTGELFF
J gene: TRBJ1-2; clone size: .; V gene: TRBV5-4; D gene: .; CDR3 DNA: TGTGCCAGCAGCTTGGAGTCGGGGTATATCTATGGCTACACCTTC; CDR3 protein: CASSLESGYIYGYTF
J gene: TRBJ1-1; clone size: .; V gene: TRBV10-3; D gene: .; CDR3 DNA: TGTGCCATCATGGCTAGGAACACTGAAGCTTTCTTT; CDR3 protein: CAIMARNTEAFF
J gene: TRBJ1-5; clone size: .; V gene: TRBV6-5; D gene: .; CDR3 DNA: TGTGCCAGCTCGAGGGATGGCAATCAGCCCCAGCATTTT; CDR3 protein: CASSRDGNQPQHF
J gene: TRBJ2-2; clone size: .; V gene: TRBV6-5; D gene: .; CDR3 DNA: TGTGCCAGCGGGCGGACTACCGGGGAGCTGTTTTTT; CDR3 protein: CASGRTTGELFF
J gene: TRBJ2-2; clone size: once; V gene: TRBV11-3; D gene: .; CDR3 DNA: TGTGCCAGCAGCTTAGATGGGACTTCCGGGGAGCTGTTTTTT; CDR3 protein: CASSLDGTSGELFF
J gene: TRBJ1-3; clone size: .; V gene: TRBV13; D gene: .; CDR3 DNA: TGTGCCAGCAGCTTTCTGGGGCTGGAGATTGGAAACACCATATATTTT; CDR3 protein: CASSFLGLEIGNTIYF
J gene: TRBJ1-1; clone size: .; V gene: TRBV4-1; D gene: TRBD1; CDR3 DNA: TGCGCCAGCAGCCAAGGCGGACAGGGGTGGACTGAAGCTTTCTTT; CDR3 protein: CASSQGGQGWTEAFF
J gene: TRBJ1-1; clone size: .; V gene: TRBV15; D gene: TRBD1; CDR3 DNA: TGTGCCACCAGCAGACCTAGACAGGGCTACACTGAAGCTTTCTTT; CDR3 protein: CATSRPRQGYTEAFF
J gene: TRBJ1-2; clone size: .; V gene: TRBV27; D gene: .; CDR3 DNA: TGTGCCAGCAGTCCAACGGCGGGGGGGACCTATGGCTACACCTTC; CDR3 protein: CASSPTAGGTYGYTF
J gene: TRBJ1-2; clone size: .; V gene: TRBV28; D gene: TRBD1; CDR3 DNA: TGTGCCAGCAGTCCCGCCCCCCGGGACAGGGCCCTAAGTCTCTATGGCTACACCTTC; CDR3 protein: CASSPAPRDRALSLYGYTF
J gene: TRBJ2-3; clone size: .; V gene: TRBV18; D gene: TRBD1; CDR3 DNA: TGTGCCAGCTCACTCGACAGGGGACGTCCTTTGAGAGGTTCCACAGATACGCAGTATTTT; CDR3 protein: CASSLDRGRPLRGSTDTQYF
J gene: TRBJ2-7; clone size: once; V gene: TRBV6-4; D gene: TRBD1; CDR3 DNA: TGTGCCAGCAGTGACTCCCGGGACAGTTCCTACGAGCAGTACTTC; CDR3 protein: CASSDSRDSSYEQYF
J gene: TRBJ2-5; clone size: .; V gene: TRBV5-4; D gene: .; CDR3 DNA: TGTGCCAGCAGCTTGGTCTCCACAGGGCCAGAGACCCAGTACTTC; CDR3 protein: CASSLVSTGPETQYF
J gene: TRBJ1-5; clone size: .; V gene: TRBV19; D gene: .; CDR3 DNA: TGTGCCAGTAGTGGCTGGGGGGGGGACAATCAGCCCCAGCATTTT; CDR3 protein: CASSGWGGDNQPQHF